This T cell receptor beta chain originates from a study of T cell responses to AZD1222 COVID-19 vaccine. On this clone itself: Its specificity is not known.

Clones were sequenced by immunoSEQ multiplex PCR, and TCRdb holds only the in-frame ones, with some missing. The data contain roughly 150,000 clones, about nine tenths of them singletons. The CDR3 extends over 18 amino acids. Trimming removed 5 bases at V and 4 bases at J, with 24 bases between. Per germline, CDR1 SEHNR and CDR2 FQNEAQ (reference sequence). Study-wide results and caveats: Unmutated variant regions are reportedly targeted by nearly half of spike-specific TCRs. No repertoire was sampled before or during the peak T cell response, only after it. Increases in Spike-specific TCR breadth and depth were seen after two AZD1222 doses. The donor group comprised mostly white British people and more females; the analysis possibly underestimated clonal diversity.

The sequencing here drew on peripheral blood, taken 28 days after the second AZD1222 dose. The clonotype comes from an adult who received the AZD1222 COVID-19 vaccine. This chain uses TRBV7-9 with TRBJ1-3; a possible D gene is TRBD1 (6 bases). The CDR3 here is CASSVRGERQDEGNTIYF. The CDR3 DNA sequence: TGTGCCAGCAGCGTTAGAGGGGAGAGACAGGACGAGGGAAACACCATATATTTT. The complete variable domain, with remaining parts taken from reference TRBV7-9 and TRBJ1-3, reads DTGVSQNPRHKITKRGQNVTFRCDPISEHNRLYWYRQTLGQGPEFLTYFQNEAQLEKSRLLSDRFSAERPKGSFSTLEIQRTEQGDSAMYLCASSVRGERQDEGNTIYFGEGSWLTVV.